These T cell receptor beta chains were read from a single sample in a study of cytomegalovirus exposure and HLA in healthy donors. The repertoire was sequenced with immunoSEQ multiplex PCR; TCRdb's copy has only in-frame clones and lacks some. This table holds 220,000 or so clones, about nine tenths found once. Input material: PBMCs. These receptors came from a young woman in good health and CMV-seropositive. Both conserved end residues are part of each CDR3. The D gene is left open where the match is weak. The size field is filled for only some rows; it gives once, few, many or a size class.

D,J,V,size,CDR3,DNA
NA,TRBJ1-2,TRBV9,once,CASSVEVRPTTNYGYTF,TGTGCCAGCAGCGTAGAAGTCCGTCCGACTACTAACTATGGCTACACCTTC
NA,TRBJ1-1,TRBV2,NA,CASSLDPSVGIANTEAFF,TGTGCCAGCAGTCTAGATCCTTCAGTTGGTATAGCGAACACTGAAGCTTTCTTT
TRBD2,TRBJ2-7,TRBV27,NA,CASASSSGGTYEQYF,TGTGCCAGCGCCTCCTCTAGCGGGGGAACCTACGAGCAGTACTTC
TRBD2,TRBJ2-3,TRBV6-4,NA,CASSAGAGAGSDTQYF,TGTGCCAGCAGTGCAGGAGCGGGAGCGGGGTCAGATACGCAGTATTTT
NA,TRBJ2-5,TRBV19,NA,CASSGRGPPGLQETQYF,TGTGCCAGTAGTGGAAGGGGGCCACCGGGACTCCAAGAGACCCAGTACTTC
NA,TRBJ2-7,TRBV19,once,CASSIAQTGVEQYF,TGTGCCAGTAGTATAGCACAGACCGGCGTGGAGCAGTACTTC
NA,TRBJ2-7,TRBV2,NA,CASSERLGSYEQYF,TGTGCCAGCAGTGAAAGACTCGGCTCCTACGAGCAGTACTTC
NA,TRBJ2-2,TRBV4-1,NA,CASSQDLVDRSGTGELFF,TGCGCCAGCAGCCAAGATCTGGTGGACAGATCCGGGACCGGGGAGCTGTTTTTT
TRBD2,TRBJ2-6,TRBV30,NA,CAWSVLAGRHVLTF,TGTGCCTGGAGTGTCCTAGCGGGTCGGCACGTCCTGACTTTC
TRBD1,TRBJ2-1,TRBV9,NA,CASSVVGQGAYEQFF,TGTGCCAGCAGCGTAGTGGGACAGGGGGCTTATGAGCAGTTCTTC
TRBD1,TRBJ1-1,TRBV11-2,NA,CASSTPTGAYTEAFF,TGTGCCAGCAGCACACCGACAGGGGCCTATACTGAAGCTTTCTTT
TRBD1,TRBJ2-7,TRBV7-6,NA,CASSSTGTGGLEQYF,TGTGCCAGCAGCTCGACCGGGACAGGGGGCCTCGAGCAGTACTTC
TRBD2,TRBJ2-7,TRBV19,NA,CASRGTSPPRHEQYF,TGTGCCAGTAGAGGGACTAGCCCCCCTCGACACGAGCAGTACTTC
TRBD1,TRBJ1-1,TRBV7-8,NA,CASSSRDSFLTEAFF,TGTGCCAGCAGTTCCAGGGACAGCTTTTTGACTGAAGCTTTCTTT
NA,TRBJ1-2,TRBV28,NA,CASTNNYGYTF,TGTGCCAGCACCAATAACTATGGCTACACCTTC
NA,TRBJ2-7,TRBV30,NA,CAWSVSGRSYEQYF,TGTGCCTGGAGTGTTTCCGGGAGATCCTACGAGCAGTACTTC
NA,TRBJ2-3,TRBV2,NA,CASSEGIWRGRQDTQYF,TGTGCCAGCAGTGAGGGGATATGGAGGGGGCGCCAAGATACGCAGTATTTT
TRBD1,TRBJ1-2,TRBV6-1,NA,CASSELGQGKTTYGYTF,TGTGCCAGCAGTGAGCTAGGACAGGGGAAAACGACCTATGGCTACACCTTC
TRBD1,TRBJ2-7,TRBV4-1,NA,CASSHDDGTGGNEQYF,TGCGCCAGCAGCCATGACGACGGGACAGGGGGGAACGAGCAGTACTTC
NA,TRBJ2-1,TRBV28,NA,CASSLRGFNEQFF,TGTGCCAGCAGTTTGCGCGGGTTCAATGAGCAGTTCTTC
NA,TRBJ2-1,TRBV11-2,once,CASSDTLYEQFF,TGTGCCAGCAGCGACACCCTCTATGAGCAGTTCTTC
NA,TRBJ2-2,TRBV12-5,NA,CASGLPLGEAGELFF,TGTGCTAGTGGTTTGCCCTTAGGAGAGGCCGGGGAGCTGTTTTTT
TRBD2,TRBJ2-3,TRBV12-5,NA,CASGLVLAGDGADTQYF,TGTGCTAGTGGTTTGGTGCTAGCGGGTGACGGCGCAGATACGCAGTATTTT
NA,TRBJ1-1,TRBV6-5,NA,CASSLGRGQTAAFF,TGTGCCAGCAGTTTGGGACGCGGACAGACGGCTGCTTTCTTT
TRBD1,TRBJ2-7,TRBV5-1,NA,CASSISGGASYEQYF,TGCGCCAGCAGCATCTCAGGGGGCGCATCCTACGAGCAGTACTTC
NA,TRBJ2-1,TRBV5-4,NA,CASGTGIQKGSYNEQFF,TGTGCCAGCGGGACTGGCATTCAGAAGGGCTCCTACAATGAGCAGTTCTTC
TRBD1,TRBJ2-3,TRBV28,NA,CASSTLEGTGLTDTQYF,TGTGCCAGCAGTACCCTCGAGGGGACAGGACTCACAGATACGCAGTATTTT
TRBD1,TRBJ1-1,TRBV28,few,CASSPRTGRAFF,TGTGCCAGCAGTCCACGGACAGGGAGAGCTTTCTTT
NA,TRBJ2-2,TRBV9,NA,CASSLLNTGELFF,TGTGCCAGCAGCCTACTAAACACCGGGGAGCTGTTTTTT
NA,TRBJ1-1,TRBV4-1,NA,CASSRVDRNTEAFF,TGCGCCAGCAGCCGAGTAGACAGAAACACTGAAGCTTTCTTT
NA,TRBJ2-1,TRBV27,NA,CASSLRRGYNEQFF,TGTGCCAGCAGTTTAAGACGGGGTTACAATGAGCAGTTCTTC
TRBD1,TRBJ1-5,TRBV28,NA,CASSSVQTGRNQPQHF,TGTGCCAGCAGTTCTGTCCAGACAGGGAGAAATCAGCCCCAGCATTTT
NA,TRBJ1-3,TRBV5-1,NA,CASSSSSGGNTIYF,TGCGCCAGCAGCTCCTCCTCGGGGGGAAACACCATATATTTT
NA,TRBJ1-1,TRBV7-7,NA,CASSANMYTEAFF,TGTGCTAGCAGCGCCAACATGTACACTGAAGCTTTCTTT
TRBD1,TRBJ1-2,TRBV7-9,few,CASSPSLGGGYTF,TGTGCCAGCAGCCCCTCTCTAGGGGGCGGCTACACCTTC
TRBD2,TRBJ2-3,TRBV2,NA,CASSERGGDTQYF,TGTGCCAGCAGTGAACGGGGGGGGGATACGCAGTATTTT
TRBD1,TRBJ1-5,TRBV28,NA,CASSKRGLGNQPQHF,TGTGCCAGCAGTAAAAGGGGGCTTGGCAATCAGCCCCAGCATTTT
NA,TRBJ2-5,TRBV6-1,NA,CASWTGEETQYF,TGTGCCAGCTGGACGGGGGAAGAGACCCAGTACTTC
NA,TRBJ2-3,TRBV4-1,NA,CASGTIRGKIGADTQYF,TGCGCCAGCGGCACTATCCGAGGGAAAATCGGGGCAGATACGCAGTATTTT
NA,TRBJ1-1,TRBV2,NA,CASGGLTRSDMNTEAFF,TGTGCCAGCGGGGGGTTGACAAGGTCCGACATGAACACTGAAGCTTTCTTT
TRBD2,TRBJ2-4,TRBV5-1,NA,CASSSMGLAGGPAKNIQYF,TGCGCCAGCAGCTCAATGGGACTAGCGGGAGGGCCGGCCAAAAACATTCAGTACTTC
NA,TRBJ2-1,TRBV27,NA,CASSFGPTSGTHNEQFF,TGTGCCAGCAGTTTTGGCCCTACCAGCGGGACACACAATGAGCAGTTCTTC
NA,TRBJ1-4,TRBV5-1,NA,CASSLGQGEEKLFF,TGCGCCAGCAGCTTGGGGCAGGGTGAGGAAAAACTGTTTTTT
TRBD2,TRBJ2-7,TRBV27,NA,CASISAGGRDEQYF,TGTGCCAGCATTTCAGCGGGAGGCAGGGACGAGCAGTACTTC
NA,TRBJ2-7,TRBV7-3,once,CASSLTASSLYEQYF,TGTGCCAGCAGCTTAACGGCCTCCTCTCTCTACGAGCAGTACTTC
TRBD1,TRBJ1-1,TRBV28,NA,CASSLRDRAMNTEAFF,TGTGCCAGCAGTTTACGGGACAGGGCAATGAACACTGAAGCTTTCTTT
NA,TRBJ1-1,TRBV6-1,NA,CASSTTVNTEAFF,TGTGCCAGCAGTACTACGGTGAACACTGAAGCTTTCTTT
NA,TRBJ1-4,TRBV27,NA,CASRQGTARGKLFF,TGTGCCAGCAGGCAAGGGACCGCGCGGGGGAAACTGTTTTTT